The count of the clone carrying this T cell receptor beta chain is one. The entry originates in a study of blood T cell repertoires in COVID-19. Study overall: Sites across the United States, Italy and Spain contributed samples from acute and convalescent COVID-19. PBMCs, B-cell-depleted T cells, or T cells were the source of the cDNA or gDNA that made up the material.

Here immunoSEQ multiplex PCR was the method, and the copy in TCRdb shows in-frame clones only, minus some. The table has more than 35,000 clones, around 87% seen once. The V and J ends lost 2 bases and 3 bases, in that order; junction bases with no gene match: 4. Per germline, CDR1 SEHNR and CDR2 FQNEAQ (reference sequence). The CDR3 runs 16 residues. The sample was peripheral blood. The TCR originated in a man younger than 40 with active or convalescent COVID-19. The rearrangement links TRBV7-9 to TRBJ2-1; 10 nucleotides agree with TRBD2. This CDR3 reads CASSLIAGGLYNEQFF. CDR3 coding DNA: TGTGCCAGCAGCTTAATAGCGGGGGGCCTCTACAATGAGCAGTTCTTC.